The rows below give T cell receptor beta chains drawn from one sample of a study of early T cells in non-severe SARS-CoV-2 infection. TCRdb re-analysed the 5' RACE reads in MiXCR, keeping a single row per CDR3 protein. The sample carries tens of thousands of distinct CDR3 sequences, 13% recorded once. Sequences were obtained from whole blood. These receptors were collected from an adult who was a healthcare worker with PCR-confirmed SARS-CoV-2 infection or an uninfected control (not recorded which). The CDR3 runs from the conserved cysteine through the conserved F or W. Each record gives: V gene, clone size, D gene, J gene, CDR3 protein, CDR3 DNA. D genes are given only for firm matches. Clone size is shown for a subset of rows, as once, few, many or a class of expanded clone.

TRBV29-1	many	.	TRBJ2-7	CSAQGTYEQYF	TGCAGCGCCCAGGGGACCTACGAGCAGTACTTC
TRBV6-1	.	TRBD2	TRBJ2-7	CASSEAVSRGGYF	TGTGCCAGCAGTGAAGCCGTGTCTCGGGGGGGGTACTTC
TRBV15	many	.	TRBJ1-1	CATSRVGRDTEAFF	TGTGCCACCAGCAGAGTCGGCAGGGATACTGAAGCTTTCTTT
TRBV5-1	few	TRBD1	TRBJ2-7	CASSLGTGEHYEQYF	TGCGCCAGCAGCTTGGGGACAGGGGAGCACTACGAGCAGTACTTC
TRBV14	.	.	TRBJ2-7	CASSQDEALPYEQYF	TGTGCCAGCAGCCAAGATGAAGCACTGCCCTACGAGCAGTACTTC
TRBV4-1	few	TRBD1	TRBJ2-7	CASSLAGQGFSYEQYF	TGCGCCAGCAGCCTCGCGGGACAGGGATTTAGCTACGAGCAGTACTTC
TRBV29-1	many	TRBD1	TRBJ1-1	CSVAAGTGGGTEAFF	TGCAGCGTCGCCGCCGGGACAGGGGGAGGGACTGAAGCTTTCTTT
TRBV29-1	few	.	TRBJ1-1	CSVELGGNTEAFF	TGCAGCGTTGAATTAGGAGGGAACACTGAAGCTTTCTTT
TRBV7-2	few	.	TRBJ2-3	CASSFSRLVGTQYF	TGTGCCAGCAGCTTCTCTCGACTAGTGGGTACGCAGTATTTT
TRBV7-9	many	TRBD1	TRBJ2-5	CASSRTGVETQYF	TGTGCCAGCAGCCGCACAGGGGTGGAGACCCAGTACTTC
TRBV28	many	.	TRBJ1-2	CASTLGWANYGYTF	TGTGCCAGCACCCTGGGGTGGGCAAACTATGGCTACACCTTC
TRBV29-1	.	TRBD2	TRBJ2-7	CSVDPGGTRYEQYF	TGCAGCGTTGACCCGGGGGGAACCCGCTACGAGCAGTACTTC
TRBV20-1	few	.	TRBJ2-1	CSARGREVYNEQFF	TGCAGTGCCAGGGGGCGGGAGGTCTACAATGAGCAGTTCTTC
TRBV2	few	TRBD2	TRBJ2-3	CASSVLADTQYF	TGTGCCAGCAGTGTACTAGCGGATACGCAGTATTTT
TRBV28	.	.	TRBJ1-2	CASSRGFGGDYGYTF	TGTGCCAGCAGTCGCGGATTTGGTGGAGATTATGGCTACACCTTC
TRBV6-5	few	.	TRBJ1-4	CASSRSQGTNEKLFF	TGTGCCAGCAGTCGTTCACAAGGAACTAATGAAAAACTGTTTTTT
TRBV19	many	TRBD1	TRBJ1-5	CASSKGDRPNQPQHF	TGTGCCAGTAGCAAAGGGGACAGACCTAATCAGCCCCAGCATTTT
TRBV5-6	.	TRBD1	TRBJ1-2	CASSLTGGDGYTF	TGTGCCAGCAGCTTGACAGGGGGCGACGGCTACACCTTC
TRBV5-1	many	.	TRBJ2-7	CASSQSSYEQYF	TGCGCCAGCAGCCAAAGCTCCTACGAGCAGTACTTC
TRBV28	few	.	TRBJ2-2	CASSTAHTGELFF	TGTGCCAGTTCGACTGCTCACACCGGGGAGCTGTTTTTT
TRBV29-1	.	.	TRBJ2-3	CSVVSRVGTQYF	TGCAGCGTTGTTTCTAGGGTGGGTACGCAGTATTTT
TRBV29-1	many	.	TRBJ2-1	CSVAGPQYPGQFF	TGCAGCGTTGCTGGCCCCCAATATCCGGGGCAGTTCTTC
TRBV5-1	.	TRBD1	TRBJ1-1	CASSQGASNTEAFF	TGCGCCAGCAGCCAGGGGGCTTCGAACACTGAAGCTTTCTTT
TRBV29-1	few	TRBD2	TRBJ2-7	CSVLLAGGPYEQYF	TGCAGCGTCCTGCTAGCGGGAGGGCCTTACGAGCAGTACTTC
TRBV5-1	.	TRBD2	TRBJ2-7	CASSPSTSGRGEQYF	TGCGCCAGCAGCCCTTCGACTAGCGGGAGAGGCGAGCAGTACTTC
TRBV7-9	many	.	TRBJ2-1	CASSPWEAEQFF	TGTGCCAGCAGCCCCTGGGAGGCCGAGCAGTTCTTC
TRBV12-3/TRBV12-4	many	TRBD1	TRBJ2-5	CASSSWTGETQYF	TGTGCCAGCAGTTCCTGGACAGGGGAGACCCAGTACTTC
TRBV29-1	few	.	TRBJ2-3	CSPPGRPSTDTQYF	TGCAGCCCACCGGGACGTCCAAGCACAGATACGCAGTATTTT
TRBV28	few	.	TRBJ1-2	CASTLEINYGYTF	TGTGCCAGCACCCTGGAGATTAACTATGGCTACACCTTC
TRBV6-4	.	.	TRBJ1-1	CASSEWQGTEAFF	TGTGCCAGCAGTGAATGGCAAGGGACTGAAGCTTTCTTT
TRBV7-9	few	TRBD2	TRBJ2-1	CASSLTLAGDYNEQFF	TGTGCCAGCAGCCTCACACTAGCGGGAGATTACAATGAGCAGTTCTTC
TRBV11-2	many	.	TRBJ1-2	CASSLALGEASYGYTF	TGTGCCAGCAGCTTAGCACTCGGGGAGGCTTCCTATGGCTACACCTTC
TRBV2	few	.	TRBJ2-4	CASSAYPGAKNIQYF	TGTGCCAGCAGTGCATATCCGGGGGCCAAAAACATTCAGTACTTC
TRBV10-3	few	.	TRBJ1-1	CAISAGENTEAFF	TGTGCCATCAGTGCAGGGGAGAACACTGAAGCTTTCTTT
TRBV27	few	.	TRBJ1-6	CASSSWRPGGPLHF	TGTGCCAGCAGTTCATGGCGTCCCGGGGGACCCCTCCACTTT
TRBV20-1	.	.	TRBJ2-3	CSASRKRGDTQYF	TGCAGTGCTTCACGGAAACGGGGAGATACGCAGTATTTT
TRBV7-8	.	TRBD1	TRBJ1-2	CASSLEQGVSYGYTF	TGTGCCAGCAGCTTAGAGCAGGGGGTTTCCTATGGCTACACCTTC